What follows describes a single T cell receptor (beta chain). CDR3 length: 13 residues. Per germline, CDR1 SQVTM and CDR2 ANQGSEA. Trimming took off 7 bases at V and 1 base at J, with 12 bases between the two ends. This entry belongs to a study of blood T cell repertoires in COVID-19. Turning to the study itself: PBMCs, B-cell-depleted T cells, or T cells provided the cDNA or gDNA that made up the material.

The Seattle site enrolled patients during active infection and followed them longitudinally. The assay was immunoSEQ multiplex PCR, and TCRdb's table has in-frame clones only and misses some. The table includes 97,000 or so clones, 92% detected once. V usage is TRBV29-1 and J usage is TRBJ2-3; D perhaps matches TRBD1 (6 bases). The receptor's source is a woman in her 50s with COVID-19, enrolled during active disease. Material: peripheral blood. This CDR3 is CSARYRGTDTQYF. As DNA, the CDR3 is TGCAGCGCCCGATACAGGGGCACAGATACGCAGTATTTT.